This entry describes one T cell receptor (beta chain). Its target is not known. The entry originates in a study of CD8 T cells in Susac syndrome. Blood CD8+ and CD4+ T cells underwent high-throughput TCR beta sequencing. General study findings and limits: Individuals included in the TCR sequencing and HLA analysis were acknowledged by the study to be relatively few in number.

V was clipped by 1 base and J by 5 bases, with 6 bases between them. This CDR3 is built from 13 residues. Reverse transcription of roughly 0.45 to 1 ug RNA was carried out with random hexamers. Multiplex immunoSEQ PCR targeted 54 Vbeta and 13 Jbeta TCR beta segments. TCRdb processed the immunoSEQ multiplex PCR reads anew with MiXCR; each CDR3 protein has one entry. The repertoire includes roughly 150,000 distinct CDR3 sequences, roughly 95% of them detected once, and 0.13% to 0.15% sits in the top ten. Sequencing was done on a sample of CD8+ T cells from PBMCs. J is TRBJ1-5 and V is TRBV12-3 or TRBV12-4, with D unresolved. This clonotype was obtained from a human donor with multiple sclerosis. Here the CDR3 reads CASSLGVHQPQHF. The CDR3 bases are TGTGCCAGCAGTTTAGGCGTCCATCAGCCCCAGCATTTT.